The text below deals with one T cell receptor beta chain. Generated by immunoSEQ multiplex PCR, the TCRdb table keeps only in-frame clones and is missing some. Of hundreds of thousands of clones detected, 65% to 90% appear once; the ten largest clones hold about 1.7%. The entry originates in a study of blood T cell repertoires in COVID-19. The receptor was derived from a man between 35 and 55 years old who had recovered from COVID-19. The specimen sequenced was PBMCs or T cells enriched from blood (not recorded which).

The CDR3, as DNA: TGTGCCAGCAGCCGCAACACCGGGAAAGCAAGCCCGAGCTCCTACAATGAGCAGTTCTTC. It translates to CASSRNTGKASPSSYNEQFF. V is TRBV3-1 (or the pseudogene TRBV3-2) and J is TRBJ2-1; D is possibly TRBD2 (5 bases). Germline loops: CDR1 LGHDT, CDR2 YNNKEL (reference sequence). With 4 bases removed from V and 0 bases from J, the gap between germline ends came to 25 bases. The CDR3 length is 20 residues.